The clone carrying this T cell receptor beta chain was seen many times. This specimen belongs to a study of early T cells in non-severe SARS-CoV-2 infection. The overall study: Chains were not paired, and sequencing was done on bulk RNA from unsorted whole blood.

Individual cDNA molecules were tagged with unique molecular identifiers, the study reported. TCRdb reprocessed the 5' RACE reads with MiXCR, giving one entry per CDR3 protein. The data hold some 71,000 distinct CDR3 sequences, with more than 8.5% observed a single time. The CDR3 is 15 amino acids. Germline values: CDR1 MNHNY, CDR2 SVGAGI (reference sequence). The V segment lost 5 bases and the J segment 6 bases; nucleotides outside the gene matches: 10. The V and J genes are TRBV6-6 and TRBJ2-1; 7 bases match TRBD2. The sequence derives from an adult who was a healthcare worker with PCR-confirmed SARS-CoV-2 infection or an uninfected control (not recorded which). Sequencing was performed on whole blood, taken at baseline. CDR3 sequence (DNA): TGTGCCAGCAGTCCCCCGGGAGGCAGGTCCAATGAGCAGTTCTTC. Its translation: CASSPPGGRSNEQFF.